This TCR beta chain was found in a study of T cell responses to AZD1222 COVID-19 vaccine. Germline V gene data show CDR1 as SGHRS and CDR2 as YFSETQ. Trimming stripped 3 bases from V and 0 bases from J, with 10 bases between. This CDR3 has 15 amino acids. Study outcomes and limitations: An increase in Spike-specific TCR breadth and depth was observed after two AZD1222 doses. Donors, mostly white British, included more females; clonal diversity was possibly underestimated.

The assay was immunoSEQ multiplex PCR, and TCRdb's table has in-frame clones only and misses some. The table includes roughly 120,000 clones, 87% detected once. Of note for this clone: The target antigen is unknown.

This chain links TRBV5-1 with TRBJ2-1; D is unclear. Specimen: peripheral blood, collected on day 0 of AZD1222 vaccination. The TCR comes from an adult in good health. In DNA form, the CDR3 reads TGCGCCAGCAGCTATATGACTGGCTCCTACAATGAGCAGTTCTTC. Protein sequence: CASSYMTGSYNEQFF.